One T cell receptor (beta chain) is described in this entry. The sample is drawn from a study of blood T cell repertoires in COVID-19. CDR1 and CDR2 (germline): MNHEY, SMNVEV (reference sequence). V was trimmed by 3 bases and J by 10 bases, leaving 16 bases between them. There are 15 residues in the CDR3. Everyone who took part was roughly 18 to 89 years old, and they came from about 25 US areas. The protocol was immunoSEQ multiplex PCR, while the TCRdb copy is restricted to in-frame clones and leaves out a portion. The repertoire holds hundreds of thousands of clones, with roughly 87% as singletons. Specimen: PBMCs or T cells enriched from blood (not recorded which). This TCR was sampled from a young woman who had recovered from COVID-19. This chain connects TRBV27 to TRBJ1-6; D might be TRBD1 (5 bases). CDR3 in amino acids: CASSFSPGRESPLHF. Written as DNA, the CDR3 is TGTGCCAGCAGTTTTTCCCCTGGCAGGGAATCACCCCTCCACTTT.